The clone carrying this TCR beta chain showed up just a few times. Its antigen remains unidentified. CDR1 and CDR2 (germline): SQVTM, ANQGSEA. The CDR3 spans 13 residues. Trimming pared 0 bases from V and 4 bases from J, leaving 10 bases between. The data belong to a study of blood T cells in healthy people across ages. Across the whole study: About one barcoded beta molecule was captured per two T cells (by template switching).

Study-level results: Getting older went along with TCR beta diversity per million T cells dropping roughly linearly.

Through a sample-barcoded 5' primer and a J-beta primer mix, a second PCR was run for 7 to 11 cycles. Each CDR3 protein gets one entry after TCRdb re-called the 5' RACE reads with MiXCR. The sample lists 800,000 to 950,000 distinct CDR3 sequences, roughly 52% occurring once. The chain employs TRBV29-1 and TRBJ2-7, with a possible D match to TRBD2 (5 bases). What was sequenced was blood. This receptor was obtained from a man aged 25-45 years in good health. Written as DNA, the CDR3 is TGCAGCGTTGAAGATCCCGGGATGTACGAGCAGTACTTC. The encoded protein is CSVEDPGMYEQYF.